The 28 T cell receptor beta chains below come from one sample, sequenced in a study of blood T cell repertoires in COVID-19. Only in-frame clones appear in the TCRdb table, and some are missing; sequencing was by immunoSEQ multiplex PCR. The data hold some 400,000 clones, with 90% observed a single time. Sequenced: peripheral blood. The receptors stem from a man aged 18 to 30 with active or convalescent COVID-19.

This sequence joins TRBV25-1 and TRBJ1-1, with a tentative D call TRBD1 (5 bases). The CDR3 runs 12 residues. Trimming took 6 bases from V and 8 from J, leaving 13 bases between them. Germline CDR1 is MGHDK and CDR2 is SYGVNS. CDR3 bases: TGTGCCAGCAGAAATATGGGGCAGGAAGCTTTCTTT. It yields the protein CASRNMGQEAFF.

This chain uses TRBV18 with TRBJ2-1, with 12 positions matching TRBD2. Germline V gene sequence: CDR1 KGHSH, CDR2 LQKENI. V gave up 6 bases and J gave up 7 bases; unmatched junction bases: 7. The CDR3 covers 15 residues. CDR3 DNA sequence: TGTGCCAGCTCCGGGCTAGCGGGGGGGCCTAATGAGCAGTTCTTC. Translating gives CASSGLAGGPNEQFF. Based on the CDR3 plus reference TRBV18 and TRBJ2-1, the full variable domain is NAGVMQNPRHLVRRRGQEARLRCSPMKGHSHVYWYRQLPEEGLKFMVYLQKENIIDESGMPKERFSAEFPKEGPSILRIQQVVRGDSAAYFCASSGLAGGPNEQFFGPGTRLTVL.

The CDR3 nucleotides read TGTGCCAGCAGTTTTAGGGGACAGGGCTATGGCTACACCTTC. It yields the protein CASSFRGQGYGYTF. V usage is TRBV27 and J usage is TRBJ1-2; TRBD1 matches 9 bases. The CDR3 spans 14 residues. From germline, CDR1 is MNHEY and CDR2 SMNVEV (reference sequence). V shed 3 bases and J 4 bases; nucleotides not matched to a gene: 3.

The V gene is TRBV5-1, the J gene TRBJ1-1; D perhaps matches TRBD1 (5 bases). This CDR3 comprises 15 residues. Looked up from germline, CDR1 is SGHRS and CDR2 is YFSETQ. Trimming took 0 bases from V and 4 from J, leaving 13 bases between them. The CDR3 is CASSLGGRQGTEAFF. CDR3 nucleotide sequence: TGCGCCAGCAGCTTGGGTGGGCGGCAGGGCACTGAAGCTTTCTTT.

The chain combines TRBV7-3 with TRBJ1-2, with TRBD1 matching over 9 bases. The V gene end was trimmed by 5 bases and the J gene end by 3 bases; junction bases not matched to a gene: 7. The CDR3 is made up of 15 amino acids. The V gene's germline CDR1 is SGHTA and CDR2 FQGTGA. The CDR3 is CASSPGTGFDYGYTF. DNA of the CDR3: TGTGCCAGCAGCCCCGGGACAGGGTTCGACTATGGCTACACCTTC.

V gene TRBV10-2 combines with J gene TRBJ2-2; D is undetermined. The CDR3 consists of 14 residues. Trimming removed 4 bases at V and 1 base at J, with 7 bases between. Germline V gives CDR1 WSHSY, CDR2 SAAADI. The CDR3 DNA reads TGCGCCAGCAGTGTGCTAGAGAACACCGGGGAGCTGTTTTTT. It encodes CASSVLENTGELFF.

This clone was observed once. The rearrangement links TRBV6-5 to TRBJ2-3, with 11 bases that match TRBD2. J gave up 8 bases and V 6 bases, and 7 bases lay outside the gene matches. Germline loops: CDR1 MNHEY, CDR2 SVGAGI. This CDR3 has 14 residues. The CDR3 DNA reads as TGTGCCAGCAGCTCACTAGCGGGAGTCCGTACGCAGTATTTT. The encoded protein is CASSSLAGVRTQYF.

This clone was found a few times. The CDR3 sequence: CASSTRDRVNQPQHF. For the CDR3, the DNA is TGTGCCAGCAGTACCCGGGACAGGGTGAATCAGCCCCAGCATTTT. The rearrangement uses TRBV2 and TRBJ1-5, with 9 bases aligning to TRBD1. Trimming at V came to 5 bases and at J to 4 bases, leaving 6 bases not matched to a gene. Germline lookup yields CDR1 SNHLY and CDR2 FYNNEI. The CDR3 extends over 15 amino acids. Supplemented by reference TRBV2 and TRBJ1-5, the full variable domain reads EPEVTQTPSHQVTQMGQEVILRCVPISNHLYFYWYRQILGQKVEFLVSFYNNEISEKSEIFDDQFSVERPDGSNFTLKIRSTKLEDSAMYFCASSTRDRVNQPQHFGDGTRLSIL.

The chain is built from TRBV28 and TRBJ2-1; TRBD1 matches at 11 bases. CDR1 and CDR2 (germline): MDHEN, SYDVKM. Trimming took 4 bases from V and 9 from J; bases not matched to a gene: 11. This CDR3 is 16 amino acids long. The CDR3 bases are TGTGCCAGCAGTTCGACCGGGACAGGGGGGCTTGGTGAGCAGTTCTTC. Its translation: CASSSTGTGGLGEQFF.

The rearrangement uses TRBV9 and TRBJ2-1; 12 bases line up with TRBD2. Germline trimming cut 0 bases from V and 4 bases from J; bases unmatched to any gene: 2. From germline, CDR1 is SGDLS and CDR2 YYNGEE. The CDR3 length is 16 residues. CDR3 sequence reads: CASSVVLAGGYNEQFF. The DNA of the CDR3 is TGTGCCAGCAGCGTAGTACTAGCGGGGGGATACAATGAGCAGTTCTTC.

The CDR3 DNA reads as TGTGCCAGTAGTAATGGCTGGAGGAAAGAGACCCAGTACTTC. Its protein is CASSNGWRKETQYF. J is TRBJ2-5 and V is TRBV19; a weak D match, TRBD2 (5 bases). The ends were cut back, 4 bases at V and 3 bases at J, with 12 bases in the middle. Germline V gene data show CDR1 as LNHDA and CDR2 as SQIVND (reference sequence). This CDR3 has 14 residues.

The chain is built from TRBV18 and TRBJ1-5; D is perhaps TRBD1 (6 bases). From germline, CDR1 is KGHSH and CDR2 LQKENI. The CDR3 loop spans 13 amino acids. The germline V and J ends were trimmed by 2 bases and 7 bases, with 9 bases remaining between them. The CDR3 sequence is CASSPGGRQPQHF. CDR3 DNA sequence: TGTGCCAGCTCACCAGGGGGCAGGCAGCCCCAGCATTTT.

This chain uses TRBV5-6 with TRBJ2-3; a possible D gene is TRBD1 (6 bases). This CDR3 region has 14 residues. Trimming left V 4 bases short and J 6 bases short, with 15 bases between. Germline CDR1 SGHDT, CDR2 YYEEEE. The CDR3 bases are TGTGCCAGCAGCAAAATACAGGGTCCGGATACGCAGTATTTT. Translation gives CASSKIQGPDTQYF.

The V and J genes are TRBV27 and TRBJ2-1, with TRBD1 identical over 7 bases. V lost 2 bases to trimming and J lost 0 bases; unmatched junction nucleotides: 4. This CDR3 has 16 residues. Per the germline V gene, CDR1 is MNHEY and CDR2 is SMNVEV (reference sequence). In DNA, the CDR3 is TGTGCCAGCAGTTTACGGGGACAGACCTCCTACAATGAGCAGTTCTTC. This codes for CASSLRGQTSYNEQFF.

DNA for the CDR3: TGTGCCTGGAGTACCCAGGGGGCGTTTAAGTTCGGCGAGCAGTTCTTC. Its translation: CAWSTQGAFKFGEQFF. The V and J genes are TRBV30 and TRBJ2-1; 8 bases match TRBD1. The V gene end was trimmed by 2 bases and the J gene end by 10 bases; junction bases not matched to a gene: 16. The CDR3 consists of 16 residues. The germline gives CDR1 GTSNPN, CDR2 SVGIG (reference sequence).

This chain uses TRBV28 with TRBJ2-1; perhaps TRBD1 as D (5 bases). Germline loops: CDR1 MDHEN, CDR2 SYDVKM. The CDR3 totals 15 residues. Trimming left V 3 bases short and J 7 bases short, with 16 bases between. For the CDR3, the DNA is TGTGCCAGCAGTTTCGTTCTAGGGGTCCAAAATGAGCAGTTCTTC. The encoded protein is CASSFVLGVQNEQFF.

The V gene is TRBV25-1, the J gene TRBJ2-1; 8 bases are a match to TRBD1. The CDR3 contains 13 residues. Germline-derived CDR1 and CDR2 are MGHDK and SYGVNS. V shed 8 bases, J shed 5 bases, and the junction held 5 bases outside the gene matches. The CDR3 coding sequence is TGTGCCAGCGTTCAGGGGGCGAACAATGAGCAGTTCTTC. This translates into CASVQGANNEQFF.

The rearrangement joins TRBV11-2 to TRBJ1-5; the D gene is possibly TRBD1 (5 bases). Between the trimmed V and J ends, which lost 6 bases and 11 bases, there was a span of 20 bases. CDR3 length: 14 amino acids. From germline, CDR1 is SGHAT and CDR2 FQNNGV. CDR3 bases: TGTGCCAGCAGTCCAGATGGAGGGGTTGTAGCCCAGCATTTT. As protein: CASSPDGGVVAQHF.

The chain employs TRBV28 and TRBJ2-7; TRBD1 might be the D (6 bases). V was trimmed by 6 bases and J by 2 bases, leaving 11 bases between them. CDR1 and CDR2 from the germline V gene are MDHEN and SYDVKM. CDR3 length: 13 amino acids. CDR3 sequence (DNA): TGTGCCAGCAGGCAGGGGCCCCCCTACGAGCAGTACTTC. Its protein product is CASRQGPPYEQYF.

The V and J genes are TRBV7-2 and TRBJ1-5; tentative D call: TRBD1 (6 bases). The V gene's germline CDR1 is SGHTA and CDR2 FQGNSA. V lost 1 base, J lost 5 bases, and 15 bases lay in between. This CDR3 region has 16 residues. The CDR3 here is CASSLEGTGGHQPQHF. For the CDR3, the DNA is TGTGCCAGCAGCTTAGAGGGCACGGGGGGCCATCAGCCCCAGCATTTT.

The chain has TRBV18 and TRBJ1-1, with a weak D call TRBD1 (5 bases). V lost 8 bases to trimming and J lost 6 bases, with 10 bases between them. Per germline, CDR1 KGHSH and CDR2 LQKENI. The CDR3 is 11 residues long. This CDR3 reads CASRGDAEAFF. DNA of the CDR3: TGTGCCAGCAGGGGTGACGCTGAAGCTTTCTTT.

CDR3 bases: TGCGCCAGCAGCCTCGGACAGGTGAACACTGAAGCTTTCTTT. It is translated as CASSLGQVNTEAFF. The rearrangement uses TRBV4-1 and TRBJ1-1, with 7 bases matching TRBD1. The CDR3 runs 14 residues. Trimming cost V 4 bases and J 0 bases; bases outside gene matches: 2. Germline values: CDR1 MGHRA, CDR2 YSYEKL.

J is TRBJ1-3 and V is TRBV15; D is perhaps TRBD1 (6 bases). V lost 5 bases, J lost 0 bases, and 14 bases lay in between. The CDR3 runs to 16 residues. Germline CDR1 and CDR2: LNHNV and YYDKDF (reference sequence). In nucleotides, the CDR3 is TGTGCCACCAGCGGCGGTCAGGGGACCTCTGGAAACACCATATATTTT. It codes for CATSGGQGTSGNTIYF.

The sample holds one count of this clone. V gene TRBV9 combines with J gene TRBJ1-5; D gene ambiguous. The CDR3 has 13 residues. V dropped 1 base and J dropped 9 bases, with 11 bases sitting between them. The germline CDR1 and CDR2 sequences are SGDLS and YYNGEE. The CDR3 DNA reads TGTGCCAGCAGCGTAACCCCGGTCGGGCCCCAGCATTTT. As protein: CASSVTPVGPQHF.

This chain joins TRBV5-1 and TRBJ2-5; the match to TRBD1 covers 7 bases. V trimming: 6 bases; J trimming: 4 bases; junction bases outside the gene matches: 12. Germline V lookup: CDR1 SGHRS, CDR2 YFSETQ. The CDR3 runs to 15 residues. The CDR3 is CASKRTGGGIETQYF. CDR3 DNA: TGCGCCAGCAAGAGGACAGGAGGAGGTATAGAGACCCAGTACTTC.

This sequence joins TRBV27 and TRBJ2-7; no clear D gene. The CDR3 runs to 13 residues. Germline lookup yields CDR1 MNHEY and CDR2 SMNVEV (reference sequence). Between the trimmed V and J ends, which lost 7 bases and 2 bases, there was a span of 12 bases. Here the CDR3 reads CASTSTSTYEQYF. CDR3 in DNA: TGTGCCAGCACCTCGACAAGCACCTACGAGCAGTACTTC.

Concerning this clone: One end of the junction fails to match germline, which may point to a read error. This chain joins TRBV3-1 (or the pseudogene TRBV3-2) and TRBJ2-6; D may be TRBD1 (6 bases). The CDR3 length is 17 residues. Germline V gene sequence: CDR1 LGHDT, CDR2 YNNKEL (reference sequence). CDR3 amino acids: CASSQDRARGRANVLTF. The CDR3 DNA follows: TGTGCCAGCAGCCAAGATAGGGCCAGGGGCAGGGCCAACGTGCTGACTTTC.

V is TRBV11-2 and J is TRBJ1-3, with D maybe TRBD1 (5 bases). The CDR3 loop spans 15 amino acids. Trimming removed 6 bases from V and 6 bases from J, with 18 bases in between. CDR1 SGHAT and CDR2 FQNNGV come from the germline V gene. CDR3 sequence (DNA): TGTGCCAGCAGTAGCACAACCAGGGCCCCAAACACCATATATTTT. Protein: CASSSTTRAPNTIYF.